Below, 11 T cell receptor beta chains from the same sample are listed, as sequenced in a study of T cell repertoires in cytomegalovirus infection. MiXCR, run by TCRdb on the reads, gives a single entry per CDR3 protein. The table has approximately 76,000 distinct CDR3 sequences, more than 3.5% seen once. The sequencing sample was made of PBMCs. These receptors were obtained from a human donor in good health (CMV status not recorded). Some clones in this sample may be carry-over from other donors' samples.

This clonotype has ten or more counts. V usage is TRBV7-9 and J usage is TRBJ1-2; 8 bases match TRBD1. The germline V gene has CDR1 SEHNR and CDR2 FQNEAQ (reference sequence). The V segment lost 5 bases and the J segment 5 bases; nucleotides outside the gene matches: 10. CDR3 size: 15 residues. The CDR3 loop is CASSAGQGLLYGYTF. The CDR3 DNA reads TGTGCCAGCAGCGCTGGACAGGGACTACTATATGGCTACACCTTC.

This clonotype was detected many times. CDR3 in amino acids: CASSSSKSDSNQPQHF. The CDR3 region has the DNA TGTGCCAGCAGTTCCTCAAAGAGTGATAGCAATCAGCCCCAGCATTTT. V gene TRBV28 combines with J gene TRBJ1-5; D unclear. Trimming took 4 bases from V and 0 from J, leaving 13 bases between them. The CDR3 spans 16 residues. Germline V gives CDR1 MDHEN, CDR2 SYDVKM.

Note on this clonotype: This may be a read error, as it is one base from a much larger clone. J is TRBJ1-5 and V is TRBV7-2; D gene uncertain. With 5 bases removed from V and 2 bases from J, the gap between germline ends came to 19 bases. Germline V gives CDR1 SGHTA, CDR2 FQGNSA. CDR3 length equals 17 residues. The DNA for the CDR3 is TGTGCCAGCAGCCCCCACCTGGAATTTGGAGGCAATCAGCCCCAGCATTTT. Its translation is CASSPHLEFGGNQPQHF.

This clonotype was seen many times. V is TRBV5-4 and J is TRBJ2-7, with 9 bases aligning to TRBD1. The CDR3 is 13 amino acids. Trimming cost V 4 bases and J 3 bases; bases outside gene matches: 2. Looked up from germline, CDR1 is SGHNT and CDR2 is YYREEE (reference sequence). CDR3 DNA sequence: TGTGCCAGCAGCCAGGACAGGGGCTACGAGCAGTACTTC. This sequence encodes CASSQDRGYEQYF. Filled out from reference TRBV5-4 and TRBJ2-7, the complete variable domain reads ETGVTQSPTHLIKTRGQQVTLRCSSQSGHNTVSWYQQALGQGPQFIFQYYREEENGRGNFPPRFSGLQFPNYSSELNVNALELDDSALYLCASSQDRGYEQYFGPGTRLTVT.

This clonotype has at least ten counts. V and J are TRBV12-3 or TRBV12-4 and TRBJ1-2; no reliable D call. Trimming removed 6 bases at V and 4 bases at J, with 15 bases between. The CDR3 contains 14 residues. The CDR3 here is CASRPTQGGYGYTF. The CDR3 DNA follows: TGTGCCAGCAGACCGACCCAAGGTGGCTATGGCTACACCTTC.

Concerning this clonotype: A much larger clone differs by one base, so this may be a read error. This sequence joins TRBV27 and TRBJ2-1; D may be TRBD2 (5 bases). Germline V gene lookup returns CDR1 MNHEY and CDR2 SMNVEV (reference sequence). Trimming shortened V by 11 bases and J by 3 bases, and 17 bases separated the two germline ends. The CDR3 loop spans 14 amino acids. CDR3 nucleotide sequence: TGTGCCGGCGGTCCTCGGGGTCTCTACAATGAGCAGTTCTTC. This translates into CAGGPRGLYNEQFF.

This clonotype has at least ten counts. The chain is built from TRBV11-2 and TRBJ2-7; 10 bases align to TRBD2. The CDR3 is made up of 14 amino acids. Unmatched junction bases numbered 4, after V lost 5 bases and J lost 3 bases. Germline CDR1 and CDR2: SGHAT and FQNNGV. The CDR3 region is CASSASGGDYEQYF. CDR3 sequence (DNA): TGTGCCAGCAGCGCTAGCGGGGGCGACTACGAGCAGTACTTC.

This clonotype was seen many times. J is TRBJ2-3 and V is TRBV10-3, with 7 nucleotides matching TRBD2. Germline-derived CDR1 and CDR2 are ENHRY and SYGVKD. This CDR3 comprises 19 residues. V lost 0 bases and J lost 2; bases outside the gene matches: 14. The DNA of the CDR3 is TGTGCCATCAGTGAGTCGGTGGGGGGGTCCTTCGGGACCACAGATACGCAGTATTTT. Translation: CAISESVGGSFGTTDTQYF.

This clonotype showed up many times. The chain combines TRBV6-5 with TRBJ2-3; D is possibly TRBD1 or TRBD2 (6 bases each). V was trimmed by 1 base and J by 1 base, leaving 12 bases between them. Germline V gene data show CDR1 as MNHEY and CDR2 as SVGAGI. The CDR3 covers 16 residues. The CDR3 spells CASSYFGGAGTDTQYF. The CDR3 DNA sequence: TGTGCCAGCAGTTACTTCGGGGGCGCGGGCACAGATACGCAGTATTTT.

The sample holds many counts of this clonotype. The chain combines TRBV7-9 with TRBJ1-5, with a possible D match to TRBD1 (5 bases). Germline-derived CDR1 and CDR2 are SEHNR and FQNEAQ (reference sequence). V was cut by 4 bases and J by 3 bases, with 10 bases left in between. The CDR3 consists of 14 residues. CDR3 protein: CASSSDSINQPQHF. CDR3 DNA: TGTGCCAGCAGCTCCGACAGCATCAATCAGCCCCAGCATTTT.

This clonotype was seen at least ten times. The chain carries TRBV9 and TRBJ1-6; D not resolved. CDR3 length equals 14 residues. Germline lookup yields CDR1 SGDLS and CDR2 YYNGEE. V was trimmed by 0 bases and J by 7 bases, leaving 8 bases between them. CDR3 coding DNA: TGTGCCAGCAGCGTAGAGGAGGGAAATTCACCCCTCCACTTT. This codes for CASSVEEGNSPLHF.